Listed below are T cell receptor beta chains from one sample, sequenced in a study of T cell repertoires in cytomegalovirus infection. TCRdb reanalysed the reads using MiXCR and keeps one entry per CDR3 protein. Here the sample spans 900,000 to 950,000 distinct CDR3 sequences, 25% to 40% being singletons. These receptors have no identified antigens. The starting material was cultured CD8+ T cells from PBMCs, obtained from culture after CMV antigen stimulation. The receptors come from a human donor in good health (CMV status not recorded). Some clones in this sample may be carry-over from other donors' samples. CDR3s include the opening cysteine and the closing phenylalanine or tryptophan. The order of the fields is D gene, J gene, V gene, clone size, CDR3 DNA, CDR3 protein. D genes are given only for firm matches. Clone size appears in some rows only: once, few, many, or a class for an expanded clone.

D gene: .; J gene: TRBJ1-2; V gene: TRBV9; clone size: few; CDR3 DNA: TGTGCCAGCAGCGCGAGGACATCGGATGGCTACACCTTC; CDR3 protein: CASSARTSDGYTF
D gene: .; J gene: TRBJ1-5; V gene: TRBV19; clone size: few; CDR3 DNA: TGTGCCAGTAACTCAGAGGAGGGCCGAGGGTATAGCAATCAGCCCCAGCATTTT; CDR3 protein: CASNSEEGRGYSNQPQHF
D gene: .; J gene: TRBJ1-2; V gene: TRBV5-5; clone size: once; CDR3 DNA: TGTGCCAACAGCTTGGTGGGGGTATCTGGCTACACCTTC; CDR3 protein: CANSLVGVSGYTF
D gene: TRBD2; J gene: TRBJ2-1; V gene: TRBV4-3; clone size: few; CDR3 DNA: TGCGCCAGCAGCCAAGAGGGGCTGGCTGGCGGGGGGTCCTACAATGAGCAGTTCTTC; CDR3 protein: CASSQEGLAGGGSYNEQFF
D gene: .; J gene: TRBJ1-1; V gene: TRBV14; clone size: .; CDR3 DNA: TGTGCCAGCAGCCCCTCCAGTAGGGCAGACCTTAACACTGAAGCTTTCTTT; CDR3 protein: CASSPSSRADLNTEAFF
D gene: .; J gene: TRBJ2-3; V gene: TRBV11-3; clone size: .; CDR3 DNA: TGTGCCAGCAGCTCCCGGCCAGGAGATATCACAGATACGCAGTATTTT; CDR3 protein: CASSSRPGDITDTQYF
D gene: .; J gene: TRBJ2-5; V gene: TRBV10-1; clone size: .; CDR3 DNA: TGCACCAGCAGTGTCTTCCCGACGGCAGAGACCCAGTACTTC; CDR3 protein: CTSSVFPTAETQYF
D gene: TRBD1; J gene: TRBJ1-5; V gene: TRBV19; clone size: few; CDR3 DNA: TGTGCCAGTAGTATAGGAGGCGGACAGGGGTTCGCACCCAGTCAGCCCCAGCATTTT; CDR3 protein: CASSIGGGQGFAPSQPQHF
D gene: TRBD1; J gene: TRBJ1-5; V gene: TRBV27; clone size: many; CDR3 DNA: TGTGCCAGCAGCCCCGGGACAGGGATTTATCAGCCCCAGCATTTT; CDR3 protein: CASSPGTGIYQPQHF
D gene: .; J gene: TRBJ1-2; V gene: TRBV5-4; clone size: few; CDR3 DNA: TGTGCCAGCACCGACTTTGGGGGGGGCATGGGCTACACCTTC; CDR3 protein: CASTDFGGGMGYTF
D gene: .; J gene: TRBJ2-7; V gene: TRBV10-3; clone size: .; CDR3 DNA: TGTGCCATCAGGATCGGGGGAACTGGCGAGCAGTACTTC; CDR3 protein: CAIRIGGTGEQYF
D gene: .; J gene: TRBJ2-7; V gene: TRBV7-9; clone size: .; CDR3 DNA: TGTGCCAGCAGCTTAAAACCCGTAGGTGTGGACGAGCAGTACTTC; CDR3 protein: CASSLKPVGVDEQYF
D gene: .; J gene: TRBJ1-4; V gene: TRBV11-2; clone size: .; CDR3 DNA: TGTGCCAGCAGCTTAGGAAGGCAGGGGTACGAAAAACTGTTTTTT; CDR3 protein: CASSLGRQGYEKLFF
D gene: .; J gene: TRBJ1-2; V gene: TRBV7-9; clone size: .; CDR3 DNA: TGTGCCAGCCTCGCAATTTGGAGCGGTGATGAGGGCTACACCTTC; CDR3 protein: CASLAIWSGDEGYTF
D gene: .; J gene: TRBJ2-1; V gene: TRBV6-1; clone size: few; CDR3 DNA: TGTGCCAGCAGTGAATTACTTGGGGAGCAGTTCTTC; CDR3 protein: CASSELLGEQFF
D gene: TRBD2; J gene: TRBJ2-1; V gene: TRBV6-2/TRBV6-3; clone size: .; CDR3 DNA: TGTGCCAGCAGTTCGGGACTAGCTAACAATGAGCAGTTCTTC; CDR3 protein: CASSSGLANNEQFF
D gene: .; J gene: TRBJ1-1; V gene: TRBV12-3/TRBV12-4; clone size: few; CDR3 DNA: TGTGCCAGCAGTCCCCGGGGCCCGAACACTGAAGCTTTCTTT; CDR3 protein: CASSPRGPNTEAFF
D gene: .; J gene: TRBJ2-7; V gene: TRBV7-9; clone size: few; CDR3 DNA: TGTGCCAGCAACTTATCCCCCGACAGATACGAGCAGTACTTC; CDR3 protein: CASNLSPDRYEQYF
D gene: TRBD1; J gene: TRBJ2-3; V gene: TRBV19; clone size: few; CDR3 DNA: TGTGCCACCTCGGGACAGGGGGGTACTGATACGCAGTATTTT; CDR3 protein: CATSGQGGTDTQYF
D gene: .; J gene: TRBJ2-2; V gene: TRBV29-1; clone size: .; CDR3 DNA: TGCAGCGGCCAACAGGTGATCCTCACCGGGGAGCTGTTTTTT; CDR3 protein: CSGQQVILTGELFF
D gene: TRBD1; J gene: TRBJ1-1; V gene: TRBV7-9; clone size: many; CDR3 DNA: TGTGCCAGCAGCTTTCGGAAAACAGGGGGCGGCACTGAAGCTTTCTTT; CDR3 protein: CASSFRKTGGGTEAFF
D gene: TRBD1; J gene: TRBJ2-4; V gene: TRBV5-4; clone size: .; CDR3 DNA: TGTGCCAGCAGCCAAACAGGGGAAAACATTCAGTACTTC; CDR3 protein: CASSQTGENIQYF
D gene: .; J gene: TRBJ1-6; V gene: TRBV12-3/TRBV12-4; clone size: many; CDR3 DNA: TGTGCCAGCAGCTTGGGGGGTTCACCCCTCCACTTT; CDR3 protein: CASSLGGSPLHF
D gene: .; J gene: TRBJ1-4; V gene: TRBV9; clone size: .; CDR3 DNA: TGTGCCAGTAGCGCAGCGGGGGGCGGAAAACTGTTTTTT; CDR3 protein: CASSAAGGGKLFF
D gene: .; J gene: TRBJ2-3; V gene: TRBV5-8; clone size: .; CDR3 DNA: TGTGCCAGCAGCTTGGAGGAGGTCAGCACAGATACGCAGTATTTT; CDR3 protein: CASSLEEVSTDTQYF
D gene: TRBD2; J gene: TRBJ2-1; V gene: TRBV6-2/TRBV6-3; clone size: few; CDR3 DNA: TGTGCCAGCAGTTCAGGGACTACAGTCTACAATGAGCAGTTCTTC; CDR3 protein: CASSSGTTVYNEQFF
D gene: TRBD2; J gene: TRBJ2-3; V gene: TRBV12-5; clone size: few; CDR3 DNA: TGTGCTAGTGAACCTAGCGGACTCACAGATACGCAGTATTTT; CDR3 protein: CASEPSGLTDTQYF
D gene: .; J gene: TRBJ1-6; V gene: TRBV3-1; clone size: .; CDR3 DNA: TGTGCCAGCAGCCAAGAAGGAAAGTCCTATAATTCACCCCTCCACTTT; CDR3 protein: CASSQEGKSYNSPLHF
D gene: TRBD2; J gene: TRBJ2-2; V gene: TRBV11-2; clone size: .; CDR3 DNA: TGTGCCAGCAGCTTATGGGTCGGGAAGCGGGGGGGTGGCACCGGGGAGCTGTTTTTT; CDR3 protein: CASSLWVGKRGGGTGELFF
D gene: TRBD2; J gene: TRBJ2-1; V gene: TRBV28; clone size: .; CDR3 DNA: TGTGCCAACAAGATAGCGGGGGGAGCCTACAATGAGCAGTTCTTC; CDR3 protein: CANKIAGGAYNEQFF
D gene: .; J gene: TRBJ2-1; V gene: TRBV24-1; clone size: .; CDR3 DNA: TGTGCCACCAGTGATCCCCTTTTGGGGGGGGCCTTCAATGAGCAGTTCTTC; CDR3 protein: CATSDPLLGGAFNEQFF
D gene: TRBD1; J gene: TRBJ2-1; V gene: TRBV11-3; clone size: .; CDR3 DNA: TGTGCCAGCAGCGCGCCGGGACAGGGCCGTGAGCAGTTCTTC; CDR3 protein: CASSAPGQGREQFF
D gene: .; J gene: TRBJ2-7; V gene: TRBV27; clone size: .; CDR3 DNA: TGTGCCAGCAGTTTAGGAGGGCAGTTCAGATACGAGCAGTACTTC; CDR3 protein: CASSLGGQFRYEQYF
D gene: .; J gene: TRBJ1-6; V gene: TRBV28; clone size: many; CDR3 DNA: TGTGCCAGCAGTTTGCGGGGGGATAATTCACCCCTCCACTTT; CDR3 protein: CASSLRGDNSPLHF
D gene: TRBD1; J gene: TRBJ2-1; V gene: TRBV9; clone size: .; CDR3 DNA: TGTGCCAGCAGCGTGTGGGCAGGGGGAAACAATGAGCAGTTCTTC; CDR3 protein: CASSVWAGGNNEQFF
D gene: TRBD2; J gene: TRBJ2-7; V gene: TRBV6-1; clone size: few; CDR3 DNA: TGTGCCAGCAAAAGACTAGCGGGGGCTTTCTCCTACGAGCAGTACTTC; CDR3 protein: CASKRLAGAFSYEQYF
D gene: .; J gene: TRBJ1-5; V gene: TRBV4-1; clone size: .; CDR3 DNA: TGCGCCAGCAGCCATCTAGGAGAGGGATGGCAGCCCCAGCATTTT; CDR3 protein: CASSHLGEGWQPQHF
D gene: TRBD1; J gene: TRBJ2-6; V gene: TRBV7-9; clone size: .; CDR3 DNA: TGTGCCAGCAGTCCTACCGGGACAGGGGGCTCTGGGGCCAACGTCCTGACTTTC; CDR3 protein: CASSPTGTGGSGANVLTF
D gene: .; J gene: TRBJ2-1; V gene: TRBV7-8; clone size: many; CDR3 DNA: TGTGCCAGTGGCCCTGGCAGGGTTGATGAGCAGTTCTTC; CDR3 protein: CASGPGRVDEQFF
D gene: TRBD2; J gene: TRBJ2-3; V gene: TRBV6-2/TRBV6-3; clone size: few; CDR3 DNA: TGTGCCAGCAGCCCCGGGAGGGGGGGGCGCACAGATACGCAGTATTTT; CDR3 protein: CASSPGRGGRTDTQYF
D gene: .; J gene: TRBJ2-5; V gene: TRBV6-5; clone size: .; CDR3 DNA: TGTGCCAGCAGTTACGGCTTCTTGGAGACCCAGTACTTC; CDR3 protein: CASSYGFLETQYF
D gene: TRBD1; J gene: TRBJ1-5; V gene: TRBV7-2; clone size: .; CDR3 DNA: TGTGCCCTTATTGGACGACAGGGGGCTTATCAGCCCCAGCATTTT; CDR3 protein: CALIGRQGAYQPQHF
D gene: .; J gene: TRBJ2-5; V gene: TRBV3-1; clone size: .; CDR3 DNA: TGTGCCAGCAGCCAAAGGGTGCGGCGGGAACAGGGCCAAGAGACCCAGTACTTC; CDR3 protein: CASSQRVRREQGQETQYF
D gene: TRBD1; J gene: TRBJ1-6; V gene: TRBV5-6; clone size: .; CDR3 DNA: TGTGCCAGCAGCTCCACAGGGGATAATTCACCCCTCCACTTT; CDR3 protein: CASSSTGDNSPLHF
D gene: .; J gene: TRBJ1-5; V gene: TRBV7-7; clone size: .; CDR3 DNA: TGTGCTAGCAGCTTCATTCTACGGGGGCGAGGTCAGCCCCAGCATTTT; CDR3 protein: CASSFILRGRGQPQHF
D gene: .; J gene: TRBJ1-5; V gene: TRBV27; clone size: few; CDR3 DNA: TGTGCCAGCAGTTTTACAAACGATCAGCCCCAGCATTTT; CDR3 protein: CASSFTNDQPQHF
D gene: .; J gene: TRBJ2-7; V gene: TRBV14; clone size: few; CDR3 DNA: TGTGCCAGCAGCCAAGGATTCTCCTACGAGCAGTACTTC; CDR3 protein: CASSQGFSYEQYF
D gene: .; J gene: TRBJ2-1; V gene: TRBV6-6; clone size: .; CDR3 DNA: TGTGCCAGCAGCCACCGGGAACATTTCAATGAGCAGTTCTTC; CDR3 protein: CASSHREHFNEQFF
D gene: .; J gene: TRBJ1-2; V gene: TRBV6-2/TRBV6-3; clone size: few; CDR3 DNA: TGTGCCAGCAGCCATATATCTATGACGGCGAACTATGGCTACACCTTC; CDR3 protein: CASSHISMTANYGYTF
D gene: .; J gene: TRBJ2-7; V gene: TRBV7-9; clone size: few; CDR3 DNA: TGTGCCAGCTACGACCATACCTACGAGCAGTACTTC; CDR3 protein: CASYDHTYEQYF
D gene: TRBD2; J gene: TRBJ2-1; V gene: TRBV25-1; clone size: .; CDR3 DNA: TGTGCCAGCAGTGAAGTTCCTCGGACTAGGAGCTCCTACAATGAGCAGTTCTTC; CDR3 protein: CASSEVPRTRSSYNEQFF
D gene: TRBD2; J gene: TRBJ2-1; V gene: TRBV9; clone size: few; CDR3 DNA: TGTGCCAGCAGTGCCGGACTAGCGGGTTACAATGAGCAGTTCTTC; CDR3 protein: CASSAGLAGYNEQFF
D gene: .; J gene: TRBJ2-3; V gene: TRBV9; clone size: once; CDR3 DNA: TGTGCCAGCAGCGTAGGGGGGGGACAGGGCACAGATACGCAGTATTTT; CDR3 protein: CASSVGGGQGTDTQYF
D gene: .; J gene: TRBJ1-4; V gene: TRBV12-3/TRBV12-4; clone size: .; CDR3 DNA: TGTGCCAGCAGTTCACCCTACGGGATTAATGAAAAACTGTTTTTT; CDR3 protein: CASSSPYGINEKLFF
D gene: .; J gene: TRBJ1-2; V gene: TRBV10-3; clone size: .; CDR3 DNA: TGTGCCATATGGAAGGAGGATGGCTACACCTTC; CDR3 protein: CAIWKEDGYTF